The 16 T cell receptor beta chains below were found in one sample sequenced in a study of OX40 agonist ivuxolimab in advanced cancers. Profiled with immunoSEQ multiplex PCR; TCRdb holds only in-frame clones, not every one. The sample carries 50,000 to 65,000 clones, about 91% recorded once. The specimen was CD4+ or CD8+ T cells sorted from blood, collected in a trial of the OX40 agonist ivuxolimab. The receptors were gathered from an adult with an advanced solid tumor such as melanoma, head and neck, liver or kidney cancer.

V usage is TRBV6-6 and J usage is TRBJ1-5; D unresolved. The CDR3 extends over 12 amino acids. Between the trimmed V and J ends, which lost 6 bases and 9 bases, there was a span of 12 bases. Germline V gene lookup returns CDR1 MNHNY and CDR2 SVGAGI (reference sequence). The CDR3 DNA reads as TGTGCCAGCAGGAATGGAGGGCGGCCCCAGCATTTT. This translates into CASRNGGRPQHF.

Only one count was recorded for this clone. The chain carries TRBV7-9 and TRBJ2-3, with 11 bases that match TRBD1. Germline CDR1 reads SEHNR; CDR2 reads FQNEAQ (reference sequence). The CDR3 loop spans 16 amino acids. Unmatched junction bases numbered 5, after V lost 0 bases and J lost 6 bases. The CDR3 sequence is CASSLAGQGVADTQYF. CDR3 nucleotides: TGTGCCAGCAGCTTAGCGGGACAGGGGGTCGCGGATACGCAGTATTTT.

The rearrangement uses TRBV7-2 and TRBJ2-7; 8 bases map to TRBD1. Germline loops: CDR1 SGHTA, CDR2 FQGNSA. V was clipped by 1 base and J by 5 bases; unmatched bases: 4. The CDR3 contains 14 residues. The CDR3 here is CASSLEDRDNEQYF. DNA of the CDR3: TGTGCCAGCAGCTTAGAGGACAGGGACAACGAGCAGTACTTC.

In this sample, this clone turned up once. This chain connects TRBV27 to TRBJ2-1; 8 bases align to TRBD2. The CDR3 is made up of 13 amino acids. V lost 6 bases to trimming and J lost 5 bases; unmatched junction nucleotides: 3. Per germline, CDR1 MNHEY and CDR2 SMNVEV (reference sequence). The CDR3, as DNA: TGTGCCAGCAGGGGAGCGGGGGACAATGAGCAGTTCTTC. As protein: CASRGAGDNEQFF.

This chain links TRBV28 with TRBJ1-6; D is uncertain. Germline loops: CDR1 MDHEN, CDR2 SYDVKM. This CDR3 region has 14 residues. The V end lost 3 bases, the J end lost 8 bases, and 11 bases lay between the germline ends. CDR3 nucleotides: TGTGCCAGCAGTTTTGAATGGAGAGATTCACCCCTCCACTTT. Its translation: CASSFEWRDSPLHF.

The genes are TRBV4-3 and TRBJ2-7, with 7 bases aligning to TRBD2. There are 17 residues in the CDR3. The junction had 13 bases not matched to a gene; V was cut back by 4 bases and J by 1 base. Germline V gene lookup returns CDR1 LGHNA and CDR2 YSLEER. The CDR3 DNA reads TGCGCCAGCAGCCCTGGGACGGGAGCGGGATTTTCCTACGAGCAGTACTTC. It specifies CASSPGTGAGFSYEQYF.

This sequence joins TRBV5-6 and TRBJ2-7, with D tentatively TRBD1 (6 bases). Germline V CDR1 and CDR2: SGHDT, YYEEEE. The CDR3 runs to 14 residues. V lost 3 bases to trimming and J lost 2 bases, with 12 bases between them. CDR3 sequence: CASSSMGTPYEQYF. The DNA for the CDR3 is TGTGCCAGCAGCTCCATGGGGACACCCTACGAGCAGTACTTC.

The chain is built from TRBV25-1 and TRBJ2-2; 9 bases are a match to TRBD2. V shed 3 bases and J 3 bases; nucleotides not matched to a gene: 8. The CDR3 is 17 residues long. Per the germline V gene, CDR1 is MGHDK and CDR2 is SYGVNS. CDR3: CASSDRETSGYTGELFF. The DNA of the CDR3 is TGTGCCAGCAGTGATCGCGAGACTAGCGGATACACCGGGGAGCTGTTTTTT.

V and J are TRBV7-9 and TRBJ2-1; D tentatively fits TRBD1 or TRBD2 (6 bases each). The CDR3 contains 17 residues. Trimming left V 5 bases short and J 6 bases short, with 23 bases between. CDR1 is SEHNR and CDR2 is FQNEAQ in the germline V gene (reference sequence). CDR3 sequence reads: CASSGTIIGGQFNEQFF. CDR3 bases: TGTGCCAGCAGCGGCACTATTATAGGGGGGCAGTTCAATGAGCAGTTCTTC.

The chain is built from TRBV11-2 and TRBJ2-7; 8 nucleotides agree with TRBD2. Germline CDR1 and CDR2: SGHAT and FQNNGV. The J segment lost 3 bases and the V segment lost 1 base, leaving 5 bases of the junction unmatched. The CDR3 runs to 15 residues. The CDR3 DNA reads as TGTGCCAGCAGCTTAGTCACTAGCGGAGACTACGAGCAGTACTTC. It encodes CASSLVTSGDYEQYF.

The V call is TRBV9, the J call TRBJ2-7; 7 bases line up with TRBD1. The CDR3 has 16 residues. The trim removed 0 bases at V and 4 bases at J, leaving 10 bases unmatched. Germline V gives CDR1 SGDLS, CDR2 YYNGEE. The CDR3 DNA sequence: TGTGCCAGCAGCGTAGGATCCGGGACAGCGGCATACGAGCAGTACTTC. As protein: CASSVGSGTAAYEQYF.

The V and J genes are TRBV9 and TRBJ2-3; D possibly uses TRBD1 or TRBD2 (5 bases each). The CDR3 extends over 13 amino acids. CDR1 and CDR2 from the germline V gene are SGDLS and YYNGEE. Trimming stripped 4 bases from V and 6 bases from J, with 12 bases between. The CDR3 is CASSPPRGDTQYF. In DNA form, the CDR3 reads TGTGCCAGCAGCCCTCCTCGGGGCGATACGCAGTATTTT.

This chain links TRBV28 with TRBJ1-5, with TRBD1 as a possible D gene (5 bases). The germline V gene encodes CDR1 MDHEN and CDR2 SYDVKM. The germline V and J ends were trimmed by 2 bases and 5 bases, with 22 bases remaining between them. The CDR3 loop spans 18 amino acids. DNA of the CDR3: TGTGCCAGCAGTTTAAGCCCTCCACAGGCGGTGTCGGATCAGCCCCAGCATTTT. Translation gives CASSLSPPQAVSDQPQHF. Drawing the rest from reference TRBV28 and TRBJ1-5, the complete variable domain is DVKVTQSSRYLVKRTGEKVFLECVQDMDHENMFWYRQDPGLGLRLIYFSYDVKMKEKGDIPEGYSVSREKKERFSLILESASTNQTSMYLCASSLSPPQAVSDQPQHFGDGTRLSIL.

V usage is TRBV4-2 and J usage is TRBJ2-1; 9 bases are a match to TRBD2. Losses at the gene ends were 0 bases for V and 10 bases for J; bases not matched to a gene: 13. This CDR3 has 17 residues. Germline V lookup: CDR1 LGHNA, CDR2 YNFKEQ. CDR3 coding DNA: TGTGCCAGCAGCCAAGATGAGGAGCGGGAGGTCCCTGGGGAGCAGTTCTTC. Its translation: CASSQDEEREVPGEQFF.

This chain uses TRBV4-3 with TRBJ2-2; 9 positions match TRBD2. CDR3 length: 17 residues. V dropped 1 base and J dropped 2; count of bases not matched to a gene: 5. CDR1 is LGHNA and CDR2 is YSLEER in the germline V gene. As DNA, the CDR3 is TGCGCCAGCAGCCAAGTAAAGCGGGGGGACAACACCGGGGAGCTGTTTTTT. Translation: CASSQVKRGDNTGELFF.

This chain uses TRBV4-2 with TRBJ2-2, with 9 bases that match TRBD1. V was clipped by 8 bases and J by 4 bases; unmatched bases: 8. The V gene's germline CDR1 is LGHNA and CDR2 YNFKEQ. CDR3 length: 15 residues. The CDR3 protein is CASDLETGGTGELFF. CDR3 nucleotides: TGTGCCAGCGATCTTGAGACAGGGGGCACCGGGGAGCTGTTTTTT.